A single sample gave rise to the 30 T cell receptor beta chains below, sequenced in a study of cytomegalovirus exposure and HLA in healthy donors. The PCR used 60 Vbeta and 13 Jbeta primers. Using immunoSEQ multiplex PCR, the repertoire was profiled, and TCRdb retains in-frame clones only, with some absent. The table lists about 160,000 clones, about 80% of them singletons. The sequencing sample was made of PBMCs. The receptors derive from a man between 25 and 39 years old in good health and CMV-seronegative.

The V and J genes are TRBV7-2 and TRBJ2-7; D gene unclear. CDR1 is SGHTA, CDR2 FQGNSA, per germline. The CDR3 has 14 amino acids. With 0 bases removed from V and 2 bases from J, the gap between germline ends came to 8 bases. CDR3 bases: TGTGCCAGCAGCTTAGCGGCCCCTCCCTACGAGCAGTACTTC. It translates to CASSLAAPPYEQYF.

For the CDR3, the DNA is TGTGCCAGCAGGACAGGAGGAGCCTACGAGCAGTACTTC. Its translation: CASRTGGAYEQYF. This rearrangement joins TRBV25-1 to TRBJ2-7; tentatively, D is TRBD1 (6 bases). The V end lost 6 bases, the J end lost 2 bases, and 11 bases lay between the germline ends. The CDR3 is made up of 13 amino acids. CDR1 MGHDK and CDR2 SYGVNS come from the germline V gene.

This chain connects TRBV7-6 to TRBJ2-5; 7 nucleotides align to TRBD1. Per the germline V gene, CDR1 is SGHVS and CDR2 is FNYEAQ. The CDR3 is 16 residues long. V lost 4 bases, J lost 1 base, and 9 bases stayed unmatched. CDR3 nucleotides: TGTGCCAGCAGCTACTACCCCGGGACAGCCCAAGAGACCCAGTACTTC. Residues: CASSYYPGTAQETQYF.

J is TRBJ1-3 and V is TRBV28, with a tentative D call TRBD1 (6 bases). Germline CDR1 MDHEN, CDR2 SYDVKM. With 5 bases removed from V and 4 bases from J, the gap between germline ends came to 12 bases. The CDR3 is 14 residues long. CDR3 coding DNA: TGTGCCAGCAGTCTCGGGACACGGGGAAACACCATATATTTT. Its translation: CASSLGTRGNTIYF.

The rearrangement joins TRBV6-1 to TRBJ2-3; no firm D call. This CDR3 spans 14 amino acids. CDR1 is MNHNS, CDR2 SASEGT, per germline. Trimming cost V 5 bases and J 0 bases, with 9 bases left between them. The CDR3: CASSSTSSTDTQYF. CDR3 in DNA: TGTGCCAGCAGTTCGACTTCCAGCACAGATACGCAGTATTTT.

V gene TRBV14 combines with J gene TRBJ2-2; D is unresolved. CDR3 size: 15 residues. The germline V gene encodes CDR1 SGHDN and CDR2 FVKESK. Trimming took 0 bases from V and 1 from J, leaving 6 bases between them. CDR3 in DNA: TGTGCCAGCAGCCAAGATCTCGGGAACACCGGGGAGCTGTTTTTT. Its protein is CASSQDLGNTGELFF.

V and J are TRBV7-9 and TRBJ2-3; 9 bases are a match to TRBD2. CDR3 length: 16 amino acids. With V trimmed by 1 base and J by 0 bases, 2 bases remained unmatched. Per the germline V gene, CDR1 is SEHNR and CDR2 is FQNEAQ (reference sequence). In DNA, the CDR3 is TGTGCCAGCAGCTTAGAGCGGGGGGTAAGCACAGATACGCAGTATTTT. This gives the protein CASSLERGVSTDTQYF.

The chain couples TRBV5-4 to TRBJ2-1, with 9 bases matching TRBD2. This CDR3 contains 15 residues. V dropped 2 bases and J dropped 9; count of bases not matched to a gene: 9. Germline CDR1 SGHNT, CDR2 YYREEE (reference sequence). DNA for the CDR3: TGTGCCAGCAGCTTCTGGGCGGGGGGGCCGGGTGAGCAGTTCTTC. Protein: CASSFWAGGPGEQFF.

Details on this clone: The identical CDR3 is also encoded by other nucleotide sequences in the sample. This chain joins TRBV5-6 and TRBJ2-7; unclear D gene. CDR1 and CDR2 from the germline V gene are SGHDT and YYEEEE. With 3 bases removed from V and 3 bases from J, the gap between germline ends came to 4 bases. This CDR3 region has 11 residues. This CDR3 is CASSSYYEQYF. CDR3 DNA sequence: TGTGCCAGCAGCTCCTACTACGAGCAGTACTTC.

The CDR3 is CASSPSRSGVGETQYF. CDR3 in DNA: TGCGCCAGCAGCCCCTCCCGTAGCGGGGTGGGGGAGACCCAGTACTTC. The V call is TRBV4-3, the J call TRBJ2-5; 8 bases match TRBD2. V lost 4 bases, J lost 5 bases, and 12 bases stayed unmatched. The germline V gene encodes CDR1 LGHNA and CDR2 YSLEER. The CDR3 has 16 residues.

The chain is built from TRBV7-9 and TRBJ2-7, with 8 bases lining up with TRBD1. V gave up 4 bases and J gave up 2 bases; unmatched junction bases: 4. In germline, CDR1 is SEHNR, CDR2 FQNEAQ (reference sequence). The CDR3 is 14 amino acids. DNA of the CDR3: TGTGCCAGCAGCTCACTGGGACAGGCCTACGAGCAGTACTTC. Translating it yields CASSSLGQAYEQYF.

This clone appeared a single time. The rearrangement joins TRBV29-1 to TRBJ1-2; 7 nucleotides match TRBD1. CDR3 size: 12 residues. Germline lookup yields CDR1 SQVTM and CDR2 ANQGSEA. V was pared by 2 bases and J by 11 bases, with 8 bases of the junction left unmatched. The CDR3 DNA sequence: TGCAGCGTTGAATCGTGGGACAGCAGTTACACCTTC. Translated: CSVESWDSSYTF.

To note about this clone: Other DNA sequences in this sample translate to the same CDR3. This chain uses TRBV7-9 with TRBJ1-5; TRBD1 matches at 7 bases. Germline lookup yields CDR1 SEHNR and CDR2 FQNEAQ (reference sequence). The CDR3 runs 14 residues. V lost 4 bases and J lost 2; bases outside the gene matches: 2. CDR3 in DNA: TGTGCCAGCAGCTCCGACAGGGGCAATCAGCCCCAGCATTTT. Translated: CASSSDRGNQPQHF.

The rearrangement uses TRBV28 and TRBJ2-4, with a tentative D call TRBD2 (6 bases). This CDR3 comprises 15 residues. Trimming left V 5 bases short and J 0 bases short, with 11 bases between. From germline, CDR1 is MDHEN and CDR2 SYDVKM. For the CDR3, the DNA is TGTGCCAGCAGTACCCAGGGACTAGCCAAAAACATTCAGTACTTC. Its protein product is CASSTQGLAKNIQYF.

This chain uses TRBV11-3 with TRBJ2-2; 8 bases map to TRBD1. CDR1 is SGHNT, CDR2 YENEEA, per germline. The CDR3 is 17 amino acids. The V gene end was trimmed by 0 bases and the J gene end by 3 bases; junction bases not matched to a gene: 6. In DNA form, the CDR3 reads TGTGCCAGCAGCTTAGAATCGGACAGGGCCTACACCGGGGAGCTGTTTTTT. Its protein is CASSLESDRAYTGELFF. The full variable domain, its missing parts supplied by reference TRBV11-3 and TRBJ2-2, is EAGVVQSPRYKIIEKKQPVAFWCNPISGHNTLYWYLQNLGQGPELLIRYENEEAVDDSQLPKDRFSAERLKGVDSTLKIQPAELGDSAVYLCASSLESDRAYTGELFFGEGSRLTVL.

CDR3 loop: CASSSQGTGELFF. The CDR3 region has the DNA TGTGCCAGCAGTTCACAGGGGACCGGGGAGCTGTTTTTT. V is TRBV28 and J is TRBJ2-2; 7 bases are shared with TRBD1. This CDR3 contains 13 residues. Germline V gene lookup returns CDR1 MDHEN and CDR2 SYDVKM. V was clipped by 4 bases and J by 5 bases; unmatched bases: 1.

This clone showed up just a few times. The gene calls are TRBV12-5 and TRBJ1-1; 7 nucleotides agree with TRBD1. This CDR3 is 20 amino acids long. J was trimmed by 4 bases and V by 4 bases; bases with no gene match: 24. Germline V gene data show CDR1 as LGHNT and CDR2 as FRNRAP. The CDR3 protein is CASGSITLSTGQYRGTEAFF. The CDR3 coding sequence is TGTGCTAGTGGTTCGATTACCTTATCGACGGGACAGTATAGAGGCACTGAAGCTTTCTTT.

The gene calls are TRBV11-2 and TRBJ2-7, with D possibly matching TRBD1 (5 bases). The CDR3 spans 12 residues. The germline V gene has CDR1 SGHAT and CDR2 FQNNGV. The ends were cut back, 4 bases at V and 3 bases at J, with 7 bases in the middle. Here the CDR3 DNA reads TGTGCCAGCAGCTCACAGGACTACGAGCAGTACTTC. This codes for CASSSQDYEQYF.

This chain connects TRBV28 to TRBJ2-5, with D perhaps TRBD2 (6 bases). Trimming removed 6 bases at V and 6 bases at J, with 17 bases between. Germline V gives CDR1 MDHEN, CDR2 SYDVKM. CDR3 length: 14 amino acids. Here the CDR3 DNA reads TGTGCCAGCAGCGCGGGGTTTAGCGTACAGACCCAGTACTTC. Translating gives CASSAGFSVQTQYF.

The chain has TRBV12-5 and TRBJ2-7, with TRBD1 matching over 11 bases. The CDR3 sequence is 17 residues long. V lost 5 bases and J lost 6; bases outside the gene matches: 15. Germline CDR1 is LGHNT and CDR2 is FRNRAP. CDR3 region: CASGIRPHTGQGGEQYF. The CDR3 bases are TGTGCTAGTGGTATCCGTCCGCATACGGGACAGGGGGGCGAGCAGTACTTC.

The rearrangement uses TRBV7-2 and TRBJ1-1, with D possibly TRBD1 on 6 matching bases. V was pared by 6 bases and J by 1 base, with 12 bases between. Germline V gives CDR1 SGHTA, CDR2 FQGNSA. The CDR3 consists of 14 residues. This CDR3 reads CASRPGHGNTEAFF. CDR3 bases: TGTGCCAGCAGACCGGGACACGGGAACACTGAAGCTTTCTTT.

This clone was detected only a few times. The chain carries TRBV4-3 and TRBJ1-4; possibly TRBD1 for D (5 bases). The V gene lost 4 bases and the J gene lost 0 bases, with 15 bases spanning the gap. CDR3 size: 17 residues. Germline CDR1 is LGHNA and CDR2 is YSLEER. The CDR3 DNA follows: TGCGCCAGCAGCCCAGGACCGACAGTTGCAACTAATGAAAAACTGTTTTTT. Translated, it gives CASSPGPTVATNEKLFF.

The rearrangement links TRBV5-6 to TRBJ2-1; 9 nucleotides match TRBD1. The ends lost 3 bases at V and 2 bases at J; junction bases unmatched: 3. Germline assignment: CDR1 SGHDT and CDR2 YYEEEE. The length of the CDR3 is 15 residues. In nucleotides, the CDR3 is TGTGCCAGCAGCTGGGACAGGGCGCCCTACAATGAGCAGTTCTTC. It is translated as CASSWDRAPYNEQFF.

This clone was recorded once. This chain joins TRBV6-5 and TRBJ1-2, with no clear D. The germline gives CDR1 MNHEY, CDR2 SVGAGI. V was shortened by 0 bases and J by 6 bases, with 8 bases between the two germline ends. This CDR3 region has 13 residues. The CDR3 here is CASSYSSQDGYTF. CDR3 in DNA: TGTGCCAGCAGTTACTCGAGCCAGGATGGCTACACCTTC.

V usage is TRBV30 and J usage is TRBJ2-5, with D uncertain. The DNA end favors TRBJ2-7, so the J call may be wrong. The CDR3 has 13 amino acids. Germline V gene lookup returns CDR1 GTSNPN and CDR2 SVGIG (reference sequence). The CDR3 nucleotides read TGTGCCTGGAGTGTGAGGAGCTCCTACGAGCAGTACTTC. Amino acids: CAWSVRSSYEQYF.

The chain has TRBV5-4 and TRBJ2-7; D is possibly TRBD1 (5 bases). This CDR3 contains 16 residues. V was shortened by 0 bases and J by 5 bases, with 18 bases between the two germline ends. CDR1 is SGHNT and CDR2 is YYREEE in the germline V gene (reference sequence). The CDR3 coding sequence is TGTGCCAGCAGCTTGGTGTGGACATCACAATCTGACGAGCAGTACTTC. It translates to CASSLVWTSQSDEQYF. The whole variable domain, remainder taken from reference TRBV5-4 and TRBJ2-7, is ETGVTQSPTHLIKTRGQQVTLRCSSQSGHNTVSWYQQALGQGPQFIFQYYREEENGRGNFPPRFSGLQFPNYSSELNVNALELDDSALYLCASSLVWTSQSDEQYFGPGTRLTVT.

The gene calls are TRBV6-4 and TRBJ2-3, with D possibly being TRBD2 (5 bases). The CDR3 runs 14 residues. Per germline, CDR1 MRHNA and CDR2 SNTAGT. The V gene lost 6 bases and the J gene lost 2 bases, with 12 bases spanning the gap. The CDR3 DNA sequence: TGTGCCAGCAGCCCCGGACTCAACACAGATACGCAGTATTTT. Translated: CASSPGLNTDTQYF.

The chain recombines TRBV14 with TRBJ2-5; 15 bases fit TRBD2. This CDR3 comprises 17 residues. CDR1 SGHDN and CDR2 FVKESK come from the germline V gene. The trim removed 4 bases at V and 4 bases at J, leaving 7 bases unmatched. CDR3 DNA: TGTGCCAGCAGCCGGGGACTAGCGGGGGGCCTGGTAGAGACCCAGTACTTC. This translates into CASSRGLAGGLVETQYF.

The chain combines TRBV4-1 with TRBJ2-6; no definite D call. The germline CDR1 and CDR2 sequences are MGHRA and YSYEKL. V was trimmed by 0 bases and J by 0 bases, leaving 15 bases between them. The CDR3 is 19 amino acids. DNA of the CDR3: TGCGCCAGCAGCCAAGATCATTCTAGAAGAAGCTCTGGGGCCAACGTCCTGACTTTC. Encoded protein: CASSQDHSRRSSGANVLTF.

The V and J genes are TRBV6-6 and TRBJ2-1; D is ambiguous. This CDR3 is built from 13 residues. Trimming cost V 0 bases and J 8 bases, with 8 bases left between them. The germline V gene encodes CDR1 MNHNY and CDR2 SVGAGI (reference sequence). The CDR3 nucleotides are TGTGCCAGCAGTTACTCCCCAGGCCATGAGCAGTTCTTC. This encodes CASSYSPGHEQFF.